The source of this T cell receptor beta chain is a study of T cells in Graves' hyperthyroidism and ophthalmopathy. Germline V lookup: CDR1 SGHTA, CDR2 FQGTGA. The length of the CDR3 is 14 residues. Trimming removed 5 bases at V and 7 bases at J, with 14 bases between. Amplified regions were TCR beta CDR3 sequences from RNA transcripts. HTBI primers drove first-round RT-PCR of the TCR CDR3. From the multiplex PCR reads, TCRdb called clonotypes with MiXCR, one entry per CDR3 protein. The table shows approximately 530,000 distinct CDR3 sequences, with around 20% occurring only once. In its sample, this clonotype was seen many times.

This sequence joins TRBV7-3 and TRBJ2-2; D unclear. The sequenced sample was blood. The clonotype comes from a man aged 40-49 years with Graves' ophthalmopathy. The CDR3 spells CASSLRTVGGELFF. The DNA of the CDR3 is TGTGCCAGCAGCCTCCGGACGGTTGGCGGGGAGCTGTTTTTT.